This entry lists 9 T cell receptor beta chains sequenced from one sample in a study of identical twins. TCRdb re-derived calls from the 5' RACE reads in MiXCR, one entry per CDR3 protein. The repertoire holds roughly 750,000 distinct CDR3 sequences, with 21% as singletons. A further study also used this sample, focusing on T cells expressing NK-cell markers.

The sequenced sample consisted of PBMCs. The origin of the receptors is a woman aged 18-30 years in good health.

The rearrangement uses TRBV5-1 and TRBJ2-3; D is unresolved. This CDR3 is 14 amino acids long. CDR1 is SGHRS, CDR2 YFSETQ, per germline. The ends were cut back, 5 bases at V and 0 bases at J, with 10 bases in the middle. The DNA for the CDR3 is TGCGCCAGCAGTCAGGAGCTTAGCACAGATACGCAGTATTTT. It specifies CASSQELSTDTQYF.

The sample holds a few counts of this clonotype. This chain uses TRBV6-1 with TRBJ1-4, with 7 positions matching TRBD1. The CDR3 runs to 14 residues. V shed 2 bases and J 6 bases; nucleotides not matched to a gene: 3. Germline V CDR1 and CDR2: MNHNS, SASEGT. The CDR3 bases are TGTGCCAGCAGTGAAAACAGGGGCTATGAAAAACTGTTTTTT. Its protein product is CASSENRGYEKLFF.

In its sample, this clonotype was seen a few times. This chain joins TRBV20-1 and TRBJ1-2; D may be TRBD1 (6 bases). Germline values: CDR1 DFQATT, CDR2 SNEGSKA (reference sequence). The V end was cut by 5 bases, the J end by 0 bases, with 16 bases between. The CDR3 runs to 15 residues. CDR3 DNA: TGCAGTGCTTACACCCGGGACACCGCTAACTATGGCTACACCTTC. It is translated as CSAYTRDTANYGYTF.

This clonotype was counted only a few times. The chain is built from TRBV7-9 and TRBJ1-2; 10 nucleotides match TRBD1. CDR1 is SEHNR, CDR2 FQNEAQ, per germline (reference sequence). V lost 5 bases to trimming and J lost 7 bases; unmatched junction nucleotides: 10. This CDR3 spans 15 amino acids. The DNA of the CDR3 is TGTGCCAGCAGCCCTGGGACAGGGGAGAAGAGTGGCTACACCTTC. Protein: CASSPGTGEKSGYTF.

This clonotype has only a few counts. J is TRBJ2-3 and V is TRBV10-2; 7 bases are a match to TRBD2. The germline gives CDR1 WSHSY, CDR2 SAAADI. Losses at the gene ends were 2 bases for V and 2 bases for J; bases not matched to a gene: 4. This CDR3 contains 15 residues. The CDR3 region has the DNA TGCGCCAGCAGTGAGAAGGGACTACCCACAGATACGCAGTATTTT. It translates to CASSEKGLPTDTQYF.

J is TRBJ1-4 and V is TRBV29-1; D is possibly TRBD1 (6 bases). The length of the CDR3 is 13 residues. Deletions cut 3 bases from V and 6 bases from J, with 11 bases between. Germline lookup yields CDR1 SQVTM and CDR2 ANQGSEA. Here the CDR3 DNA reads TGCAGCGTTGAGTTCGGGGGGCATGAAAAACTGTTTTTT. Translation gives CSVEFGGHEKLFF.

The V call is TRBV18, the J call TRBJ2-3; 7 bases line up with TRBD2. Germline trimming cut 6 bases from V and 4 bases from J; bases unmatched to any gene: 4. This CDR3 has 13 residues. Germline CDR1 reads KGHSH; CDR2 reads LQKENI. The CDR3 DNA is TGTGCCAGCTCGGGGAGGGTTCCAGATACGCAGTATTTT. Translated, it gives CASSGRVPDTQYF.

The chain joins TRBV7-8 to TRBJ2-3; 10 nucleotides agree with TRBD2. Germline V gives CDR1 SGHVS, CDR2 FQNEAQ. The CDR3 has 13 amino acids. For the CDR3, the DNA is TGTGTCGGTGGACTAGCGGACACAGATACGCAGTATTTT. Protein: CVGGLADTDTQYF.

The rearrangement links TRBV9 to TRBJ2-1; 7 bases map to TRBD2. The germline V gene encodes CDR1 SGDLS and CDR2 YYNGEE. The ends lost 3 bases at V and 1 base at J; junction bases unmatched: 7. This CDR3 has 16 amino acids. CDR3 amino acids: CASSGSAGVSYNEQFF. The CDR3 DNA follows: TGTGCCAGCAGCGGATCCGCGGGGGTATCCTACAATGAGCAGTTCTTC.